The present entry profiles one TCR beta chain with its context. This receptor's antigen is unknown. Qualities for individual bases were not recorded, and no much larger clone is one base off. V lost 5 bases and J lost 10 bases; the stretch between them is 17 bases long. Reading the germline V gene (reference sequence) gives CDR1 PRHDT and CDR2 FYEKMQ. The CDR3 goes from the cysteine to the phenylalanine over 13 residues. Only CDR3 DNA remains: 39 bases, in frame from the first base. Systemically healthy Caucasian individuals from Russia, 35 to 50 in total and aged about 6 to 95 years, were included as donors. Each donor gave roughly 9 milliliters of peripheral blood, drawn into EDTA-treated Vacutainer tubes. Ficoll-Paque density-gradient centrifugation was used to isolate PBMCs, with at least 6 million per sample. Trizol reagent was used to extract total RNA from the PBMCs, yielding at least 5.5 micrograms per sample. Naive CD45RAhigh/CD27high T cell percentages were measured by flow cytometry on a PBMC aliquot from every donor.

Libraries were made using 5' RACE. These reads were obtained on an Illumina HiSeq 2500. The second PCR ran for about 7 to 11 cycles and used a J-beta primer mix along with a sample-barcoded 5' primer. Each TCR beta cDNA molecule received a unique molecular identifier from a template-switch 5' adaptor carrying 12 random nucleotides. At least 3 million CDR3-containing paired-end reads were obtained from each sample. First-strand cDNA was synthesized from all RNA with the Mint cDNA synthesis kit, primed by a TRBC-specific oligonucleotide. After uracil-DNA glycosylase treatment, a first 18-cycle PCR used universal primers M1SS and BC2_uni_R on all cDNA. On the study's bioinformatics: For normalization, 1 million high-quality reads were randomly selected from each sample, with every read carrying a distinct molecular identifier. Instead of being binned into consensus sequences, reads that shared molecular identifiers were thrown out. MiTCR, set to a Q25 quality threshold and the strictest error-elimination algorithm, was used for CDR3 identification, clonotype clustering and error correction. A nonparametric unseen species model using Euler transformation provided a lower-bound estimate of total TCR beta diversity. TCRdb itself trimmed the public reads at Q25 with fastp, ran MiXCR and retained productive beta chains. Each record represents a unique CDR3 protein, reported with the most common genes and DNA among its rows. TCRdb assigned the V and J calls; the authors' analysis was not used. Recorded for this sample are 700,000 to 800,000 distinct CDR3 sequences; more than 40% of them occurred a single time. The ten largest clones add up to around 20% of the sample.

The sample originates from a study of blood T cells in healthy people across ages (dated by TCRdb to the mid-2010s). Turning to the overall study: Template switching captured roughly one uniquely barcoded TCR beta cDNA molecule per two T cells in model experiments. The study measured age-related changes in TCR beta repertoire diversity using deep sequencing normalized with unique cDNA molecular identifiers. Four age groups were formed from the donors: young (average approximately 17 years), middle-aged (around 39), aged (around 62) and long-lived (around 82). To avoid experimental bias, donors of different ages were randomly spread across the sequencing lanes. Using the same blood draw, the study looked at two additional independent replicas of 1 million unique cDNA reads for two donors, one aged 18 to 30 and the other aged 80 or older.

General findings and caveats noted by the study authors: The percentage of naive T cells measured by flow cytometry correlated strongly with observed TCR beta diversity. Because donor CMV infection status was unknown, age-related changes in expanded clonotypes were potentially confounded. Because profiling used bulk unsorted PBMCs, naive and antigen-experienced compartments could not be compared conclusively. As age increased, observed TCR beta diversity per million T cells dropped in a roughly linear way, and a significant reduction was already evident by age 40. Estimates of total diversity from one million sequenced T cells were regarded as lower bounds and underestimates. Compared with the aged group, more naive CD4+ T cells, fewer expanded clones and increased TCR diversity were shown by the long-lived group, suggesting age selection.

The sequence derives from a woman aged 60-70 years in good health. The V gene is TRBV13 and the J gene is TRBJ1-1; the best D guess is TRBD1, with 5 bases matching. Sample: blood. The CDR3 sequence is CASSLPTGGGAFF. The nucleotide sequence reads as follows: TGTGCCAGCAGCCTCCCGACGGGGGGGGGAGCTTTCTTT. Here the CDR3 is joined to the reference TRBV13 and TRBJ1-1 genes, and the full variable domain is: AAGVIQSPRHLIKEKRETATLKCYPIPRHDTVYWYQQGPGQDPQFLISFYEKMQSDKGSIPDRFSAQQFSDYHSELNMSSLELGDSALYFCASSLPTGGGAFFGQGTRLTVV.